This T cell receptor (beta chain) is drawn from a study of T-cell reconstitution after alpha-beta-depleted transplantation in children. Study-level findings and limits: Day-60 TCRbeta diversity that was high in some patients was derived from surviving recipient T cells and thymic progenitors. At one year after transplant, newly produced T cells mostly accounted for T-cell counts and diversity. Alpha-beta T cells present about two months after transplant were reported to originate from several hundred expanded graft clones.

The CDR3 length is 16 residues. Germline V gene sequence: CDR1 MNHEY, CDR2 SVGAGI. V was clipped by 2 bases and J by 3 bases, with 11 bases between them. Molecular barcoding with unique molecular identifiers was used for the TCRbeta library. TCRdb analysed the PCR reads with MiXCR anew, one entry per CDR3 protein. The sample contains around 300,000 distinct CDR3 sequences, about 7.3% of which appear only once. This clonotype was detected many times. Its cognate antigen is unknown. This receptor was obtained from a female patient under 10 years old who had a stem cell transplant for Fanconi anemia, so the T cells may come from the graft donor. This chain uses TRBV6-5 with TRBJ2-6, with D possibly being TRBD1 or TRBD2 (7 bases each). Source: peripheral blood, taken 360 days after TCRalphabeta/CD19-depleted stem cell transplant. The CDR3 region is CASSYQGGNGANVLTF. For the CDR3, the DNA is TGTGCCAGCAGTTACCAGGGGGGGAATGGGGCCAACGTCCTGACTTTC.